The next 12 T cell receptor gamma chains were all read from a single sample in a study of gamma-delta T cells after stem cell transplantation. TCRdb re-processed the RT-PCR reads via CATT. Here the sample spans fewer than 350 gamma-chain clones, roughly 13% being singletons. Input material: gamma-delta T cells. Every receptor here comes from a human donor. It is not recorded whose cells these are; they may come from a transplant donor.

This clone was found a few times. This sequence is one base from a far larger clone and is likely a read error. The genes are TRGV4 and TRGJ1 or TRGJ2. The germline gives CDR1 EGSTGY, CDR2 YDSYTSSV. The CDR3 is 13 amino acids. The CDR3 loop reads CATWGGDYYKKLF. The DNA for the CDR3 is TGTGCCACCTGGGGTGGGGATTATTATAAGAAACTCTTT.

This clone appeared a few times. One base separates it from a far larger clone, so it is likely a read error. The J gene is TRGJP, the V gene TRGV9. The CDR3 is made up of 17 amino acids. The V gene's germline CDR1 is GITISATS and CDR2 ISYDGTV (reference sequence). The CDR3 is CALWEEEQELGKKVKVF. The CDR3 bases are TGTGCCTTGTGGGAGGAGGAACAAGAGTTGGGCAAAAAAGTCAAGGTATTT.

This clone was seen a few times. TCRdb attributes to this sequence the protein of a much larger clone, which differs from the DNA translation at residue 9; a read error is likely, and the protein displayed is translated from the DNA. V and J are TRGV9 and TRGJP. CDR1 and CDR2 from the germline V gene are GITISATS and ISYDGTV (reference sequence). CDR3 length: 16 amino acids. The CDR3 sequence: CALWGNQESGKKIKVF. The CDR3 nucleotides are TGTGCCTTGTGGGGGAACCAAGAGTCGGGCAAAAAAATCAAGGTATTT.

This clone came up a few times. A far more abundant clone sits one base away, making this likely a read error. The sample has other DNA sequences that encode this CDR3 too. The V and J genes are TRGV9 and TRGJP. CDR1 is GITISATS and CDR2 is ISYDGTV in the germline V gene (reference sequence). CDR3 length equals 16 residues. After removal of 4 bases from V and 7 bases from J, the junction contained 7 bases not matched to a gene. CDR3 sequence: CALWEVLELGKKIKVF. CDR3 coding DNA: TGTGCCTTGTGGGAAGTGTTGGAGTTGGGCAAAAAAATCAAGGTATTT.

To note about this clone: A single base is all that separates this from a far larger clone, so a read error is likely. The rearrangement links TRGV9 to TRGJ1 or TRGJ2. The CDR3 runs to 14 residues. CDR1 is GITISATS and CDR2 is ISYDGTV in the germline V gene (reference sequence). The CDR3 nucleotides read TGTGCCATGTGGACGCCTCCTAGGTATTATAAGAAACTCTTT. Protein sequence: CAMWTPPRYYKKLF.

On this clone itself: The germline gene is not matched at one end of the junction; a read error may be the cause. The chain has TRGV9 and TRGJP. CDR1 GITISATS and CDR2 ISYDGTV come from the germline V gene (reference sequence). This CDR3 has 19 residues. The CDR3 DNA reads TGTGCCTTGTGGGAGGTGCGGGGTGATACAGAGTTTGGCAAAAAAATCAAGGTATTT. This encodes CALWEVRGDTEFGKKIKVF.

The chain is built from TRGV9 and TRGJ1 or TRGJ2. CDR1 GITISATS and CDR2 ISYDGTV come from the germline V gene (reference sequence). The CDR3 is made up of 13 amino acids. Trimming took 0 bases from V and 3 from J; bases not matched to a gene: 2. The CDR3 DNA sequence: TGTGCCTTGTGGGAGGTGCGTTATTATAAGAAACTCTTT. The encoded protein is CALWEVRYYKKLF.

Points on this clone: The protein recorded in TCRdb matches a much larger clone and deviates from this DNA's translation at residue 5, suggesting a read error; the protein here is obtained by translating the DNA. This sequence joins TRGV4 and TRGJ1 or TRGJ2. The CDR3 consists of 13 residues. The trim removed 5 bases at V and 0 bases at J, leaving 4 bases unmatched. The V gene's germline CDR1 is EGSTGY and CDR2 YDSYTSSV. Here the CDR3 reads CATWAVNYYKKLF. CDR3 sequence (DNA): TGTGCCACCTGGGCCGTGAATTATTATAAGAAACTCTTT.

This clone is large. The CDR3 is CALWEVLQELGKKIKVF. Written as DNA, the CDR3 is TGTGCCTTGTGGGAGGTGCTTCAAGAGTTGGGCAAAAAAATCAAGGTATTT. The chain carries TRGV9 and TRGJP. J was trimmed by 4 bases and V by 0 bases; bases with no gene match: 3. Germline V gene sequence: CDR1 GITISATS, CDR2 ISYDGTV (reference sequence). The CDR3 sequence is 17 residues long.

By sample fraction, this clone is medium-sized. A read error is the likely source, as a far larger clone sits one nucleotide away. In the same sample, other DNA sequences code for this CDR3. The rearrangement links TRGV9 to TRGJP1. The CDR3 totals 15 residues. Germline assignment: CDR1 GITISATS and CDR2 ISYDGTV (reference sequence). This chain's CDR3 is CALWEVYTTGWFKIF. In DNA, the CDR3 is TGCGCCTTGTGGGAGGTTTATACCACTGGTTGGTTCAAGATATTT.

In the case of this clone: This probably arose from a read error, given a far larger clone one base away. J is TRGJP and V is TRGV9. Germline CDR1 GITISATS, CDR2 ISYDGTV (reference sequence). The CDR3 is 17 residues long. The CDR3 DNA follows: TGTGCCTTGTGGGAGGAGGAACAAGAGTTGTGCAAAAAAATCAAGGTATTT. This gives the protein CALWEEEQELCKKIKVF.

This clone was observed a few times. The protein recorded in TCRdb matches a much larger clone and deviates from this DNA's translation at residue 8, suggesting a read error; the protein here is obtained by translating the DNA. The chain is built from TRGV9 and TRGJP. The CDR3 spans 16 residues. Germline V gene data show CDR1 as GITISATS and CDR2 as ISYDGTV (reference sequence). Here the CDR3 DNA reads TGTGCCTTGTGGGAGGTGCAACAGTTGGGCAAAAAAATCAAGGTATTT. The encoded protein is CALWEVQQLGKKIKVF.